The sequence of this T cell receptor beta chain was determined in a study of cytomegalovirus exposure and HLA in healthy donors. In the case of this clone: Its antigen is undetermined.

PCR amplification relied on 60 Vbeta primers (plus 13 Jbeta primers). TCRdb's table, derived via immunoSEQ multiplex PCR, lists solely in-frame clones and lacks some. The data contain 130,000 or so clones, around 73% of them singletons. CDR3 length equals 15 residues. With 3 bases clipped from V and 4 bases from J, the junction kept 5 bases outside the gene matches. Germline V gives CDR1 SGHTS, CDR2 YDEGEE. Regarding the study as a whole: Presence/absence analyses assumed roughly uniform sequencing depth across donors, which may not hold. Immune exposure information available was restricted to CMV serostatus. The majority of TCR sequences were rare, yet some public TCRs appeared in many donors.

The rearrangement joins TRBV5-8 to TRBJ2-1, with 9 bases identical to TRBD2. Sequencing was carried out using PBMCs. This sequence originates from a man aged 50 to 60 in good health and CMV-seronegative. CDR3: CASSWPSGAYNEQFF. CDR3 in DNA: TGTGCCAGCAGCTGGCCTAGCGGGGCTTACAATGAGCAGTTCTTC.